This record concerns one T cell receptor (beta chain) sequence. The specificity of this receptor is unknown. Base qualities are missing; no much larger clone stands one base away. The entry originates in a study of blood T cell repertoires in COVID-19 (TCRdb year 2020). At the level of the whole study: The collaborator samples originated in the United States, Italy and Spain and spanned the acute and convalescent phases of COVID-19. The material from the prospective study consisted of cDNA or gDNA derived from T cells, B-cell-depleted T cells, or PBMCs. Deeply sampled blood TCRbeta repertoires from subjects exposed to, actively infected with, or recovered from COVID-19 were included in the dataset. The repertoires were made available in a free public database intended to serve as a resource for research on the immune response to SARS-CoV-2. The samples were drawn from the first 160 participants of the ongoing ImmuneRACE study and from some 1,300 subjects provided by 6 global collaborators. Sample metadata almost always included a de-identified subject ID, COVID-19 status, age in years and sex. Where available, HLA class I and class II types were obtained from metadata supplied by the sample provider rather than from assay-based typing.

Trimmed from V: 9 bases; trimmed from J: 6 bases; junction bases lacking a gene match: 16. In the germline V gene, CDR1 corresponds to KGHDR and CDR2 to SFDVKD. Inclusive of the bounding cysteine and phenylalanine, the CDR3 is 18 residues long. The CDR3 DNA has 54 bases and is translated from base 1. Overall study results and their limits: Clinical and demographic metadata were provided uncurated, with the amount varying by source and participant.

The immunoSEQ Assay, a bias-controlled multiplex PCR, was used to amplify TCRbeta CDR3 regions from genomic DNA. The source study handled its data this way. The number of nucleated cells in each sample was estimated by amplification of reference gene primers within the assay. To quantify the absolute abundance of each unique TCRbeta CDR3 rearrangement, sequence reads were collapsed and filtered. For each sample, productive Simpson clonality was calculated as the square root of Simpson's diversity index across productive rearrangements. Drawn from immuneACCESS, this table holds only the in-frame rearrangements with V and J called that TCRdb kept. Clones are partly lost; checked studies trace under half to an unresolved V gene and leave the rest unexplained. That table gives V, J and clone size, and the DNA gave D and trimming. A total of roughly 280,000 clones appear in this sample, 80% to 90% of them only once. The ten largest clonotypes hold approximately 4% of the sample.

Participants in the prospective study were aged roughly 18 to 95 years, lived in 20 to 25 United States geographic areas, and enrolled through a virtual design. In the prospective study, cohorts were assigned on the basis of participant-reported clinical history obtained from a screening survey and a study questionnaire. Each participant in the prospective study had whole blood, serum and a nasopharyngeal or oropharyngeal swab collected by mobile phlebotomists. Over a roughly 2-month period, participants in the prospective study had the option of providing additional blood draws and questionnaires. Before DNA extraction, blood samples from the prospective study were shipped at room temperature or frozen.

The sample was PBMCs or T cells enriched from blood (not recorded which). The chain employs TRBV24-1 and TRBJ2-3, with 14 bases in between that match TRBD2. The TCR comes from a woman in her 30s with acute COVID-19. The DNA is TGTGCCACCGGCCGAGGGGACCGACTAGCGGGAGGGCCGGATACGCAGTATTTT. This translates into CATGRGDRLAGGPDTQYF.